The sequence of this T cell receptor beta chain was determined in a study of T cell responses to AZD1222 COVID-19 vaccine. This CDR3 has 13 amino acids. The germline gives CDR1 SGHNT, CDR2 YYREEE (reference sequence). Trimming removed 0 bases from V and 3 bases from J, with 6 bases in between. The repertoire was sequenced with immunoSEQ multiplex PCR; TCRdb's copy has only in-frame clones and lacks some. The sample contains 74,000 or so clones, roughly 84% of which appear only once. The TCR sequence derives from an adult in good health. Source: peripheral blood, taken on day 0 of AZD1222 vaccination. The chain joins TRBV5-4 to TRBJ1-1, with D unclear. The CDR3 reads CASSLEDYTEAFF. Written as DNA, the CDR3 is TGTGCCAGCAGCTTGGAGGACTACACTGAAGCTTTCTTT.